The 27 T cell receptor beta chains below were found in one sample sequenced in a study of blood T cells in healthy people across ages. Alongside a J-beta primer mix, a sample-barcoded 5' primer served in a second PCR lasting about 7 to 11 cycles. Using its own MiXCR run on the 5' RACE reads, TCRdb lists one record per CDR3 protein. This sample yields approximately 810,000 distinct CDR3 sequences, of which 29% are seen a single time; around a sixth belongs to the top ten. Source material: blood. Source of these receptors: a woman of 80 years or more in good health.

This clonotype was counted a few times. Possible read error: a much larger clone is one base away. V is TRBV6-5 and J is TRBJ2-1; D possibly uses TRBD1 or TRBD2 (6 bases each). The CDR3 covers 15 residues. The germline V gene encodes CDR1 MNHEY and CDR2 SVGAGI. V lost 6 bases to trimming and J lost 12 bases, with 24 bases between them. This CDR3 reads CASRTKGDFIDGQFF. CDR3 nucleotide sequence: TGTGCCAGCAGAACAAAGGGGGACTTTATAGATGGGCAGTTCTTC.

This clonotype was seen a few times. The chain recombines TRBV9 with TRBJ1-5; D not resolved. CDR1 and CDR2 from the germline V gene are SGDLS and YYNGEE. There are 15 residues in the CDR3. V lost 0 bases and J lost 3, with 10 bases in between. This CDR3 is CASSVGQGLNQPQHF. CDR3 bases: TGTGCCAGCAGCGTAGGGCAAGGACTCAATCAGCCCCAGCATTTT.

The CDR3, as DNA: TGTGCCAGCAGTTTGGGGACAGGACGAAACACCGGGGAGCTGTTTTTT. Its translation is CASSLGTGRNTGELFF. The V and J genes are TRBV12-3 or TRBV12-4 and TRBJ2-2, with 8 bases that match TRBD1. This CDR3 has 16 amino acids. Germline trimming cut 3 bases from V and 2 bases from J; bases unmatched to any gene: 5.

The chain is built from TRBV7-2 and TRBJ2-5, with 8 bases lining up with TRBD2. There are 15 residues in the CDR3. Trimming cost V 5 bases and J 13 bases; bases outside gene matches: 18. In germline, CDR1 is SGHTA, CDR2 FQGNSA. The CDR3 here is CASSPQAGVRNERYF. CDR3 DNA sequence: TGTGCCAGCAGCCCCCAAGCGGGGGTCCGCAATGAGCGGTACTTC.

DNA for the CDR3: TGTGCCAGTAGCGGGACAGCCGGACAGCCCCAGCATTTT. Translation: CASSGTAGQPQHF. J is TRBJ1-5 and V is TRBV19; TRBD1 matches 7 bases. Germline CDR1 reads LNHDA; CDR2 reads SQIVND (reference sequence). The CDR3 runs to 13 residues. V shed 6 bases, J shed 7 bases, and the junction held 6 bases outside the gene matches.

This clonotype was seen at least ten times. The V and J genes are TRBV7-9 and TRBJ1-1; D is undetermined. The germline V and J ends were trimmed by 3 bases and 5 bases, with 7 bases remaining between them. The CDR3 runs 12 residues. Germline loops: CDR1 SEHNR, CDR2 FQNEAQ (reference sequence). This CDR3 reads CASSFSVTEAFF. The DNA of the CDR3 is TGTGCCAGCAGCTTCAGCGTAACTGAAGCTTTCTTT.

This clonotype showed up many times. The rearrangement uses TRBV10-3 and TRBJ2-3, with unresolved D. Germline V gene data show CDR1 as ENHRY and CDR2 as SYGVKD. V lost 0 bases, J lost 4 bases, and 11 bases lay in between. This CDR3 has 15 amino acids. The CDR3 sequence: CAISESKGWADTQYF. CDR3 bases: TGTGCCATCAGTGAGTCTAAGGGATGGGCAGATACGCAGTATTTT.

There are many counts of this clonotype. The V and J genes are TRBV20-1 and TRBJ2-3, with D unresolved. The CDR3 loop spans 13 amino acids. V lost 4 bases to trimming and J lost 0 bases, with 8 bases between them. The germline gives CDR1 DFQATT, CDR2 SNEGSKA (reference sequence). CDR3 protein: CSAKETSTDTQYF. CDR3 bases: TGCAGTGCTAAAGAGACTAGCACAGATACGCAGTATTTT.

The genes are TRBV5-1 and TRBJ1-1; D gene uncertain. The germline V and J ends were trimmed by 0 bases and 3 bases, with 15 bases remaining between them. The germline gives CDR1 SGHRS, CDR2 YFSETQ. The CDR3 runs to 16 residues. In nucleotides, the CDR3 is TGCGCCAGCAGCTTGGCGTCGGGGAGGGCGGACACTGAAGCTTTCTTT. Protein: CASSLASGRADTEAFF.

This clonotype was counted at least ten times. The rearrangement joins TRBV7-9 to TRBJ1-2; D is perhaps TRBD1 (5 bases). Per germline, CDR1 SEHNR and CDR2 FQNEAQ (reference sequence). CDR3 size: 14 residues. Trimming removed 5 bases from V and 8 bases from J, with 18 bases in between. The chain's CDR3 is CASSQSLRGTGYTF. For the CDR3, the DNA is TGTGCCAGCAGCCAAAGCCTACGGGGGACCGGCTACACCTTC.

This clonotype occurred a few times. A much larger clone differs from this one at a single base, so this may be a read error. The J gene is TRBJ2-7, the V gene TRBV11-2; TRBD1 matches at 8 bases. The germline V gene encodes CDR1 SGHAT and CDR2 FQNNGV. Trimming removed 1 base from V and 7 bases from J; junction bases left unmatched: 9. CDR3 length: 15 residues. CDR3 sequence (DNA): TGTGCCAGCAGCTTAGTCAGGGGGCGCGGGAATGAGCAGTACTTC. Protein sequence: CASSLVRGRGNEQYF.

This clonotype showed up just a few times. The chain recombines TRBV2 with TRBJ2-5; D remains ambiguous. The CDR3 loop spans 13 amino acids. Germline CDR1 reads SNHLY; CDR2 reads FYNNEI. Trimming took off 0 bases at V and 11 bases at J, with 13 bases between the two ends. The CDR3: CASSEAGWDEQYF. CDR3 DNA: TGTGCCAGCAGTGAAGCGGGGTGGGATGAGCAGTACTTC.

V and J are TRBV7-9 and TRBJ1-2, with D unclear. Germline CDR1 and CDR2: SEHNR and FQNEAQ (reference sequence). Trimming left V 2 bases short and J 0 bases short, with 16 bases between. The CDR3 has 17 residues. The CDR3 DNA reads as TGTGCCAGCAGCTTAAAACAGCCCGCGGGAACTAACTATGGCTACACCTTC. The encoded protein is CASSLKQPAGTNYGYTF. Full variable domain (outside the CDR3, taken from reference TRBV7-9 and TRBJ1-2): DTGVSQNPRHKITKRGQNVTFRCDPISEHNRLYWYRQTLGQGPEFLTYFQNEAQLEKSRLLSDRFSAERPKGSFSTLEIQRTEQGDSAMYLCASSLKQPAGTNYGYTFGSGTRLTVV.

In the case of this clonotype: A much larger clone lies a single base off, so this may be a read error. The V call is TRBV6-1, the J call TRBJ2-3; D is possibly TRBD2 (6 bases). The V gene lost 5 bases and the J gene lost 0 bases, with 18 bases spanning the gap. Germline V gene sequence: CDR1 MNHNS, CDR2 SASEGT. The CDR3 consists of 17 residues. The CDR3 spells CASSRRRARVSTDTQYF. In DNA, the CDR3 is TGTGCCAGCAGTCGGAGGAGGGCGCGGGTCAGCACAGATACGCAGTATTTT.

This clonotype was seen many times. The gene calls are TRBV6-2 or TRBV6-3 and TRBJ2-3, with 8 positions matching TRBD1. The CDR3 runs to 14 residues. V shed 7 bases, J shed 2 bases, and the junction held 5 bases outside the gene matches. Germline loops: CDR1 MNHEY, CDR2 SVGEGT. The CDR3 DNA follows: TGTGCCAGCACACGACAGGGGCCCACAGATACGCAGTATTTT. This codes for CASTRQGPTDTQYF.

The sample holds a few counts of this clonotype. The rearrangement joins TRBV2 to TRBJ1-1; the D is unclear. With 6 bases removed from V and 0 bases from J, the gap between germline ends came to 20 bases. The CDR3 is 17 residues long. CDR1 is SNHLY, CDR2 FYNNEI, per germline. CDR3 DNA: TGTGCCAGCAGCCCAACTCGACCGGCGTTCATGAACACTGAAGCTTTCTTT. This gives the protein CASSPTRPAFMNTEAFF.

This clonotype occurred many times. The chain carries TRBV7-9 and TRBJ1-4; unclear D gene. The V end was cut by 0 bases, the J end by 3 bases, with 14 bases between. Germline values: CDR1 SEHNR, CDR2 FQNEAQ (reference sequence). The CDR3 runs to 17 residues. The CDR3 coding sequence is TGTGCCAGCAGCTTAGCAGCGGGTTATGAGGCTAATGAAAAACTGTTTTTT. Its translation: CASSLAAGYEANEKLFF. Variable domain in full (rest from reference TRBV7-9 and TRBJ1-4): DTGVSQNPRHKITKRGQNVTFRCDPISEHNRLYWYRQTLGQGPEFLTYFQNEAQLEKSRLLSDRFSAERPKGSFSTLEIQRTEQGDSAMYLCASSLAAGYEANEKLFFGSGTQLSVL.

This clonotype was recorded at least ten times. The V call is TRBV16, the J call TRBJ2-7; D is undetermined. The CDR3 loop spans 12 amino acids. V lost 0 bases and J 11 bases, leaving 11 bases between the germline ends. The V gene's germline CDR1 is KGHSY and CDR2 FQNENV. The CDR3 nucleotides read TGTGCCAGCAGCCAATCGCGGTTTGGGGAGTACTTC. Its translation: CASSQSRFGEYF.

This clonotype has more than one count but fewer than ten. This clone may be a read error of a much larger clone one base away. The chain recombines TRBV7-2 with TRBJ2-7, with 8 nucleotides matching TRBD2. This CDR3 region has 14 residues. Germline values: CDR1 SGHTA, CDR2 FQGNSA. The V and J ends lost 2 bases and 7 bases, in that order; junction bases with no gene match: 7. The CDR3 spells CASSLTGLVGEQYF. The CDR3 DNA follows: TGTGCCAGCAGCTTAACGGGACTAGTAGGTGAGCAGTACTTC.

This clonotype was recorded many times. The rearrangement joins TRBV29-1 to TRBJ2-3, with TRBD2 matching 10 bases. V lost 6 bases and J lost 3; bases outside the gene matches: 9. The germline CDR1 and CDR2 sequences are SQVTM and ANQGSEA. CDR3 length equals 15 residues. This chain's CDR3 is CSVTPTSGLTDTQYF. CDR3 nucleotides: TGCAGCGTGACCCCGACTAGCGGGCTGACAGATACGCAGTATTTT.

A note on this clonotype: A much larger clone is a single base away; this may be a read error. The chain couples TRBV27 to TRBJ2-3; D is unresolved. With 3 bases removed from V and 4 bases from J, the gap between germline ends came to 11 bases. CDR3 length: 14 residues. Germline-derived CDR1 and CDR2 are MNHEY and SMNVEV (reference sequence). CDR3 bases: TGTGCCAGCAGTTTTGGGTCTCGGGCAGATACGCAGTATTTT. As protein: CASSFGSRADTQYF.

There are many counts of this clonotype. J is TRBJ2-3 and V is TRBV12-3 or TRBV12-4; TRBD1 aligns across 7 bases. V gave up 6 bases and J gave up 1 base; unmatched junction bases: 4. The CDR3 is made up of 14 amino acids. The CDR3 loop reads CASRNRGGTDTQYF. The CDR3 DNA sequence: TGTGCCAGCAGGAACAGGGGCGGCACAGATACGCAGTATTTT.

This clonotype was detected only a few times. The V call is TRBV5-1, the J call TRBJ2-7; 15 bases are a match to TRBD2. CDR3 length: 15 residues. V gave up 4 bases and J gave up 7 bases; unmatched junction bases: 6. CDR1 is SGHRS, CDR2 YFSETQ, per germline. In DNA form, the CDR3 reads TGCGCCAGCAGCCAGGGACTAGCGGGGGGACGGGAGCAGTACTTC. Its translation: CASSQGLAGGREQYF. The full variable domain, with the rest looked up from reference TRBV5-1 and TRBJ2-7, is KAGVTQTPRYLIKTRGQQVTLSCSPISGHRSVSWYQQTPGQGLQFLFEYFSETQRNKGNFPGRFSGRQFSNSRSEMNVSTLELGDSALYLCASSQGLAGGREQYFGPGTRLTVT.

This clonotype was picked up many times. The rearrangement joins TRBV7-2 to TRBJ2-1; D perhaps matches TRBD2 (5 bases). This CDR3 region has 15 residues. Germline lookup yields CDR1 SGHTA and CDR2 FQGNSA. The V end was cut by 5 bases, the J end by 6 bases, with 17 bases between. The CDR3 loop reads CASSLTNYRSNEQFF. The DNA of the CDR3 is TGTGCCAGCAGCCTGACTAACTATCGAAGCAATGAGCAGTTCTTC.

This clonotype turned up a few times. The CDR3: CASSQVGGENEQYF. The CDR3 coding sequence is TGCGCCAGCAGCCAAGTCGGGGGCGAAAATGAGCAGTACTTC. V is TRBV4-3 and J is TRBJ2-5; D possibly matches TRBD1 or TRBD2 (6 bases each). V was trimmed by 1 base and J by 11 bases, leaving 17 bases between them. Germline loops: CDR1 LGHNA, CDR2 YSLEER. There are 14 residues in the CDR3.

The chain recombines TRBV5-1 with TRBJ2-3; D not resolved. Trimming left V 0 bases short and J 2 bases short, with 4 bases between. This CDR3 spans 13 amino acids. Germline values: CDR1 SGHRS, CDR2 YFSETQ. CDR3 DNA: TGCGCCAGCAGCTTGGACGTCACAGATACGCAGTATTTT. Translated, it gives CASSLDVTDTQYF.

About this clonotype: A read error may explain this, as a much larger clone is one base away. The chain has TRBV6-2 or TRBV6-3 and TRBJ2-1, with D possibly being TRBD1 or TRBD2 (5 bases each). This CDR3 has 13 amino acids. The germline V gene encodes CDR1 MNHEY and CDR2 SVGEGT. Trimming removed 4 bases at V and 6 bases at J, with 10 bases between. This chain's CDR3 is CASSCSGTNEQFF. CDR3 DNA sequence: TGTGCCAGCAGTTGCTCGGGGACCAATGAGCAGTTCTTC.